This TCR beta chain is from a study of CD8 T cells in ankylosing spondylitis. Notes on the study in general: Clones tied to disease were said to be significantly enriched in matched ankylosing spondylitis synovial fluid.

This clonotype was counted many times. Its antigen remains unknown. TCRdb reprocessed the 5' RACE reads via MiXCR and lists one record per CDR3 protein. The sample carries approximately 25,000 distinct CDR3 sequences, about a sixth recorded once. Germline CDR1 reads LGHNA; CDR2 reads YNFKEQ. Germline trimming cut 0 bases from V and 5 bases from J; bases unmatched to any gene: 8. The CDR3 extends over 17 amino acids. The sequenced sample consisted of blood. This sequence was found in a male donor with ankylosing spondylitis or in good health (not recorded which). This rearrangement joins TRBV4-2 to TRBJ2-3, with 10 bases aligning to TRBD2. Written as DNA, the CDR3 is TGTGCCAGCAGCCAAGATCGGCTAGCGGGAGTGATAGATACGCAGTATTTT. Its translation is CASSQDRLAGVIDTQYF.